This TCR beta chain was documented in a study of B cell selection in AIRE deficiency. General study findings and limits: About 30.6% of healthy-shared Treg sequences were found among patient Tconv cells.

Data came from immunoSEQ multiplex PCR; TCRdb stores just in-frame clones and leaves some out. The repertoire holds roughly 18,000 clones, with 90% to 95% as singletons. About this clone itself: Its antigen is as yet unknown.

Sorted regulatory T cells were CD4-positive, CD25-high and CD127-low or negative. Material: CD4+CD25+ Tregs sorted from PBMCs. The TCR originated in a human donor in good health.

CDR3 nucleotides: TGTGCCAGCAGCTTCGCTAGCGGCAATGAGCAGTTCTTC. It is translated as CASSFASGNEQFF. This chain links TRBV7-2 with TRBJ2-1; TRBD2 agrees at 7 bases. The CDR3 runs 13 residues. J lost 6 bases, V lost 3 bases, and 2 bases had no gene match. CDR1 and CDR2 from the germline V gene are SGHTA and FQGNSA.